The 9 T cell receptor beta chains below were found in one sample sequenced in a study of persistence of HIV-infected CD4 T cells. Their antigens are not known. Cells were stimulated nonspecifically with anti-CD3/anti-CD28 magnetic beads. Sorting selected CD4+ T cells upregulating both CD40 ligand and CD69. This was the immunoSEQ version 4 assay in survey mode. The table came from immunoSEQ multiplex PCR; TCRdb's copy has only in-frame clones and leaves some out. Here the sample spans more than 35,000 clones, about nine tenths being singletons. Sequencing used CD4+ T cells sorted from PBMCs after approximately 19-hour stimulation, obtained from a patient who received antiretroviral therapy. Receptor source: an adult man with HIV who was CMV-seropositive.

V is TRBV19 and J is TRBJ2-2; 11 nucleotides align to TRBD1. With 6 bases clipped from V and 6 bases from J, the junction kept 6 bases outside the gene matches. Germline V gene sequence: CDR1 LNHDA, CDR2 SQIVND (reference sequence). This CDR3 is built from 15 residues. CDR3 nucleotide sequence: TGTGCCAGTAGGACGGACAGGGGGCTTGCCGGGGAGCTGTTTTTT. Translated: CASRTDRGLAGELFF.

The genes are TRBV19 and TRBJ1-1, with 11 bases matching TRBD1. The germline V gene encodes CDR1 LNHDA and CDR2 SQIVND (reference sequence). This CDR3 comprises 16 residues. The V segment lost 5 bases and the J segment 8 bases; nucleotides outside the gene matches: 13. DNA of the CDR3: TGTGCCAGTAGTTCTCGGCCGGGACAGGGGGGGGTCGAAGCTTTCTTT. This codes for CASSSRPGQGGVEAFF.

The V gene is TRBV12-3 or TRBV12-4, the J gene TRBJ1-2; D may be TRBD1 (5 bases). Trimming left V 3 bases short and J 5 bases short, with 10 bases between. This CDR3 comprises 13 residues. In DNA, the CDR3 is TGTGCCAGCAGTTTTAGAAAGGGGTATGGCTACACCTTC. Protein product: CASSFRKGYGYTF.

The DNA of the CDR3 is TGTGCCAGCAGCTCCGGACAGGGGAACACAGATACGCAGTATTTT. It codes for CASSSGQGNTDTQYF. The V call is TRBV7-3, the J call TRBJ2-3, with 9 bases matching TRBD1. CDR1 SGHTA and CDR2 FQGTGA come from the germline V gene. The CDR3 is 15 residues long. Losses at the gene ends were 4 bases for V and 2 bases for J; bases not matched to a gene: 4.

The CDR3 reads CATSRDDSIANTGELFF. DNA of the CDR3: TGTGCCACCAGCAGAGACGACAGCATAGCGAACACCGGGGAGCTGTTTTTT. The V and J genes are TRBV15 and TRBJ2-2, with a weak D call TRBD1 (5 bases). Looked up from germline, CDR1 is LNHNV and CDR2 is YYDKDF (reference sequence). The ends were cut back, 0 bases at V and 0 bases at J, with 11 bases in the middle. The CDR3 is 17 residues long.

This CDR3 reads CASAEGGARRTNEKLFF. The CDR3 bases are TGCGCCAGCGCTGAAGGAGGAGCCCGGAGGACTAATGAAAAACTGTTTTTT. The V call is TRBV5-1, the J call TRBJ1-4; D is unclear. Germline CDR1 SGHRS, CDR2 YFSETQ. Trimming took 7 bases from V and 2 from J, leaving 21 bases between them. The CDR3 covers 17 residues.

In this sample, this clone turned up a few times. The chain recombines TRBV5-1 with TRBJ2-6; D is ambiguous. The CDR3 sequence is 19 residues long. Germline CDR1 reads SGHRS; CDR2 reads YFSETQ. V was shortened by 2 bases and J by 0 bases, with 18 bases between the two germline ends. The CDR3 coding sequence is TGCGCCAGCAGCTTCACCGGGCCGGCCCAAATCTCTGGGGCCAACGTCCTGACTTTC. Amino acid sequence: CASSFTGPAQISGANVLTF.

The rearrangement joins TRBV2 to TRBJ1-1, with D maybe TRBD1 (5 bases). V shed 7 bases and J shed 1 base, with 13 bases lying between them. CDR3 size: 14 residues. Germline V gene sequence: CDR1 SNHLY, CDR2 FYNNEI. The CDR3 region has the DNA TGTGCCAGCAACCCGGGGGGGACGAACACTGAAGCTTTCTTT. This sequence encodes CASNPGGTNTEAFF.

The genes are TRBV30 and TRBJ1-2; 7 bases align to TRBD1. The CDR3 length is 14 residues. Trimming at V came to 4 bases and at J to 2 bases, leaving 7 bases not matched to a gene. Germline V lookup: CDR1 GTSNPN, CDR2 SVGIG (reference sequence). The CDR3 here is CAWTWTGSNYGYTF. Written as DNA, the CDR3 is TGTGCCTGGACTTGGACAGGCTCAAACTATGGCTACACCTTC.